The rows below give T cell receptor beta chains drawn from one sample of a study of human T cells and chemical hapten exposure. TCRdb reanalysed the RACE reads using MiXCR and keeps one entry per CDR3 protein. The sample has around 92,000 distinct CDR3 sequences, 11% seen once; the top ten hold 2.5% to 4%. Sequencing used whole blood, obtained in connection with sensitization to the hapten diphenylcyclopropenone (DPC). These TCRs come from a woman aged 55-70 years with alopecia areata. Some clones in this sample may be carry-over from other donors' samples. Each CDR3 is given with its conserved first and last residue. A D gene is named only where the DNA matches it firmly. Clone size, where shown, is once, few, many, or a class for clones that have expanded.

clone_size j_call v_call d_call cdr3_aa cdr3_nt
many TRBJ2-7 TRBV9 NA CASSVGTGDYEQYF TGTGCCAGCAGCGTAGGAACAGGAGACTACGAGCAGTACTTC
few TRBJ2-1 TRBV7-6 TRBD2 CASSPRLAGGGTEQFF TGTGCCAGCAGCCCCCGACTAGCGGGGGGCGGGACGGAGCAGTTCTTC
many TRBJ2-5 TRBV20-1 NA CSARDLIGLAVQETQYF TGCAGTGCTAGAGATTTGATTGGGTTAGCGGTACAAGAGACCCAGTACTTC
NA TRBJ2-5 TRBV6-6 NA CASSSDGGWGETQYF TGTGCCAGCAGCTCTGACGGAGGGTGGGGGGAGACCCAGTACTTC
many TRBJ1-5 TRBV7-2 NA CASSSRVDQPQHF TGTGCCAGCAGCTCCAGAGTGGATCAGCCCCAGCATTTT
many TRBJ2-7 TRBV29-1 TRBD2 CSVSGDSYEQYF TGCAGCGTTAGCGGGGACTCCTACGAGCAGTACTTC
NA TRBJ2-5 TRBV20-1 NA CSAPGRGETQYF TGCAGTGCCCCGGGTAGAGGAGAGACCCAGTACTTC
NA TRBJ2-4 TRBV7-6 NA CASSLDIKNIQYF TGTGCCAGCAGCTTAGATATCAAAAACATTCAGTACTTC
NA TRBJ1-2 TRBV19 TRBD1 CASSSYRGRGDSIYGYTF TGTGCCAGTAGTAGCTACAGGGGGCGAGGGGATTCGATCTATGGCTACACCTTC
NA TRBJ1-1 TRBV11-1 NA CASSLTLAENTEAFF TGTGCCAGCAGCTTAACTCTAGCAGAGAACACTGAAGCTTTCTTT
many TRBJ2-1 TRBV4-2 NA CASSPIGGDNEQFF TGTGCCAGCAGCCCTATCGGAGGGGACAATGAGCAGTTCTTC
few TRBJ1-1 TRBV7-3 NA CASSLTGGQSTEAFF TGTGCCAGCAGCTTAACGGGGGGGCAGAGCACTGAAGCTTTCTTT
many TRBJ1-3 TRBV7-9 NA CASSLQTGNTIYF TGTGCCAGCAGCTTACAAACTGGAAACACCATATATTTT
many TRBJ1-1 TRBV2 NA CASSSTGTPTEAFF TGTGCCAGCAGTAGTACCGGCACCCCCACTGAAGCTTTCTTT
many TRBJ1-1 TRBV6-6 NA CASSGQNTEAFF TGTGCCAGCAGCGGACAGAACACTGAAGCTTTCTTT
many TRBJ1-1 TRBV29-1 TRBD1 CSATGEGARLNTEAFF TGCAGCGCCACGGGGGAGGGGGCCCGATTGAACACTGAAGCTTTCTTT
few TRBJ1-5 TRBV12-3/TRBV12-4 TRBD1 CASSGPGQGANQPQHF TGTGCCAGCAGTGGGCCGGGACAGGGGGCGAATCAGCCCCAGCATTTT
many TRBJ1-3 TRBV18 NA CASSLLEGSGNTIYF TGTGCCAGCTCACTCCTGGAGGGCTCTGGAAACACCATATATTTT
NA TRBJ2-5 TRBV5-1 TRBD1 CASSLEETGPRWGQYF TGCGCCAGCAGCTTGGAGGAGACAGGGCCCCGCTGGGGCCAGTACTTC
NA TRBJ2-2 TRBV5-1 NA CASSLGLERPGELFF TGCGCCAGCAGCTTGGGACTAGAAAGGCCCGGGGAGCTGTTTTTT
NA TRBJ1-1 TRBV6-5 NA CASSYSKGVTEAFF TGTGCCAGCAGTTACTCGAAAGGGGTCACTGAAGCTTTCTTT
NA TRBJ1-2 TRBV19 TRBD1 CASSPGTGKNYGYTF TGTGCCAGCTCCCCAGGGACAGGGAAGAACTATGGCTACACCTTC
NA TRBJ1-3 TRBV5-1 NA CASRTDQGRDTIYF TGCGCCAGCAGAACCGATCAGGGTCGGGACACCATATATTTT
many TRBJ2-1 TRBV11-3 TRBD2 CASSLDQSSGGGEQFF TGTGCCAGCAGCTTAGATCAGTCTAGCGGGGGCGGGGAGCAGTTCTTC
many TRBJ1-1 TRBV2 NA CASSGSLQGRAEAFF TGTGCCAGCAGTGGTTCCCTACAGGGTCGGGCTGAAGCTTTCTTT
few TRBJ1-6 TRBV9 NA CASSVEAGNSPLHF TGTGCCAGCAGCGTAGAGGCAGGGAACTCACCCCTCCACTTT
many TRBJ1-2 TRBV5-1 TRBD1 CASSTDRDYTF TGCGCCAGCAGCACCGACAGGGACTACACCTTC
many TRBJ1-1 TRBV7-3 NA CASSPGVAVRGTEAFF TGTGCCAGCAGCCCAGGGGTAGCGGTACGGGGCACTGAAGCTTTCTTT
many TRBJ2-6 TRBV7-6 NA CASSLGRGGAQGANVLTF TGTGCCAGCAGCTTAGGCCGGGGCGGAGCCCAAGGGGCCAACGTCCTGACTTTC
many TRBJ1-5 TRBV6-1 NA CATSELAGNQPQHF TGTGCCACCTCGGAGCTTGCAGGAAATCAGCCCCAGCATTTT
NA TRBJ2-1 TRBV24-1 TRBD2 CATSDPSGGVNEQFF TGTGCCACCAGTGATCCTAGCGGGGGGGTCAATGAGCAGTTCTTC
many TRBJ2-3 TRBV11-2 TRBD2 CASSLAASGVSDTQYF TGTGCCAGCAGCTTAGCGGCTAGCGGGGTGTCAGATACGCAGTATTTT
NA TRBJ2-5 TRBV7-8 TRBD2 CTSSGGPQETQYF TGTACCAGTAGCGGGGGACCCCAAGAGACCCAGTACTTC
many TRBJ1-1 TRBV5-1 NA CASSLAISTGKAEAFF TGCGCCAGCAGCTTGGCCATATCAACAGGGAAGGCTGAAGCTTTCTTT
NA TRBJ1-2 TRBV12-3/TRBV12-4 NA CASSDPWRVEGYTF TGTGCCAGCAGCGACCCCTGGAGGGTGGAGGGCTACACCTTC
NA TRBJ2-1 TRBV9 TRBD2 CASSKLAGVVYNEQFF TGTGCCAGCAGCAAACTAGCGGGGGTGGTGTACAATGAGCAGTTCTTC
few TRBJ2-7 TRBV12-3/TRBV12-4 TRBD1 CASSNRGNEQYF TGTGCCAGCAGTAACAGGGGTAACGAGCAGTACTTC